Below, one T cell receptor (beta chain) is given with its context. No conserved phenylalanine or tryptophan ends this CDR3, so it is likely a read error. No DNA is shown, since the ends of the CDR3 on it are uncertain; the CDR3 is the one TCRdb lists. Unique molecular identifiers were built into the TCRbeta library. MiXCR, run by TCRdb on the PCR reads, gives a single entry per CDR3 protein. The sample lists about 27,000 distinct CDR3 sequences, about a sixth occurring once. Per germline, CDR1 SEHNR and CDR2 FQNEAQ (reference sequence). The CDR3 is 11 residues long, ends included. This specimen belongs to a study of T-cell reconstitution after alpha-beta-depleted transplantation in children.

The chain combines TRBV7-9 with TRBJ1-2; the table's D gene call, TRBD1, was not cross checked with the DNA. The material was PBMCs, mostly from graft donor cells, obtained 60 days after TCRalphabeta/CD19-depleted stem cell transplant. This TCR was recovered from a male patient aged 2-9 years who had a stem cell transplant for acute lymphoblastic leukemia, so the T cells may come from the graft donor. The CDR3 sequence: CAATGAYGYTC.